This TCR beta chain was profiled in a study of T cells after somatic rescue of genetic block. V trimming: 1 base; J trimming: 4 bases; junction bases outside the gene matches: 5. The CDR3 length is 15 residues. From germline, CDR1 is SEHNR and CDR2 FQNEAQ (reference sequence). Measured with immunoSEQ multiplex PCR; TCRdb has only the in-frame clones, and not every one. The table shows about 110,000 clones, with 75% to 95% occurring only once. This clonotype was sampled from a young woman. The gene calls are TRBV7-9 and TRBJ2-7; TRBD1 matches 9 bases. The sequencing sample was made of peripheral blood mononuclear cells (PBMCs). The CDR3 coding sequence is TGTGCCAGCAGCTTAGTTGGGACAGGGACGTACGAGCAGTACTTC. Translated: CASSLVGTGTYEQYF.